The clone carrying this T cell receptor beta chain showed up just a few times. These data come from a study of blood T cell repertoires in COVID-19. Overall study: Sample material is recorded as cDNA or gDNA derived from T cells, B-cell-depleted T cells, or PBMCs.

Germline V gene lookup returns CDR1 MNHEY and CDR2 SMNVEV (reference sequence). V was clipped by 6 bases and J by 0 bases, with 9 bases between them. This CDR3 is built from 13 residues. Clones were sequenced by immunoSEQ multiplex PCR, and TCRdb holds only the in-frame ones, with some missing. This table has about 230,000 clones, roughly 84% appearing once. The TCR originated in a man aged 40-50 years who had recovered from COVID-19. The chain has TRBV27 and TRBJ2-7; D ambiguous. Sequences were obtained from peripheral blood. In DNA, the CDR3 is TGTGCCAGCAGACCGGGTGACTCCTACGAGCAGTACTTC. Protein: CASRPGDSYEQYF.